This T cell receptor (beta chain) is drawn from a study of blood T cell repertoires in COVID-19. Study-wide context: Sites across the United States, Italy and Spain contributed samples from acute and convalescent COVID-19. Sample material is recorded as cDNA or gDNA derived from T cells, B-cell-depleted T cells, or PBMCs.

In this sample, this clone turned up once. Per the authors' pipeline: Estimation of nucleated cell counts relied on the amplification of reference gene primers. Clones were sequenced by immunoSEQ multiplex PCR, and TCRdb holds only the in-frame ones, with some missing. For V, J and clone size, that table is used; D and trimming come from the DNA. The top ten hold over 0.75% of the sample, which has hundreds of thousands of clones, 90% to 95% seen once. V was pared by 2 bases and J by 0 bases, with 5 bases of the junction left unmatched. Germline V CDR1 and CDR2: MDHEN, SYDVKM. There are 17 residues in the CDR3.

The sequenced sample was peripheral blood. The clonotype was recovered from a man between 60 and 75 years old with COVID-19, enrolled during active disease. The chain combines TRBV28 with TRBJ2-1; 9 bases align to TRBD1. The CDR3 coding sequence is TGTGCCAGCAGTTTACCACAGGGGGCTAGCTCCTACAATGAGCAGTTCTTC. It translates to CASSLPQGASSYNEQFF. Using reference TRBV28 and TRBJ2-1 for the parts outside the CDR3, the full variable domain is DVKVTQSSRYLVKRTGEKVFLECVQDMDHENMFWYRQDPGLGLRLIYFSYDVKMKEKGDIPEGYSVSREKKERFSLILESASTNQTSMYLCASSLPQGASSYNEQFFGPGTRLTVL.